This T cell receptor beta chain derives from a study of T cells in Graves' hyperthyroidism and ophthalmopathy. Notes on the study in general: For ophthalmopathy, model prediction preceded onset by a median around 7 months.

TCR beta CDR3 regions were amplified from RNA. When the TCR CDR3 underwent first-round RT-PCR, the HTBI primer set was used. Via MiXCR, TCRdb re-called the multiplex PCR reads, giving one row per CDR3 protein. The table includes approximately 360,000 distinct CDR3 sequences, around 25% detected once. The sample holds a few counts of this clonotype. What it recognizes is unknown. The germline gene is not matched at one end of the junction; a read error may be the cause. This receptor was obtained from a man between 45 and 60 years old with Graves' hyperthyroidism. Sequenced: blood.

This CDR3 reads CASSGQVTGELFF. CDR3 DNA sequence: TGTGCTAGCAGCGGACAGGTGACCGGGGAGCTGTTTTTT. V gene TRBV7-7 combines with J gene TRBJ2-2, with 7 bases fitting TRBD1. The CDR3 is 13 residues long. The V gene's germline CDR1 is SSHAT and CDR2 FNYEAQ (reference sequence).